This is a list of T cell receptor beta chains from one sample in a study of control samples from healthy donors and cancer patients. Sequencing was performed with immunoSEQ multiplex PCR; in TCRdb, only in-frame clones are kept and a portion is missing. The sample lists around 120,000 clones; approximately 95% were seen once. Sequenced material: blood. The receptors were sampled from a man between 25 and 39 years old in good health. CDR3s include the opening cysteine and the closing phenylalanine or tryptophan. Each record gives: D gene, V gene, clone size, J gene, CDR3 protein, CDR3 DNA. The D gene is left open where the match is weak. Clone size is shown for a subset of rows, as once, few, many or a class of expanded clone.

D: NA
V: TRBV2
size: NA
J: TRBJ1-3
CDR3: CASLLAGNTIYF
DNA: TGTGCCAGCCTGCTCGCTGGAAACACCATATATTTT

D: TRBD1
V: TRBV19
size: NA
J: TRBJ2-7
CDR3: CASSEGQGFAYEQYF
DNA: TGTGCCAGTAGTGAAGGACAGGGTTTTGCCTACGAGCAGTACTTC

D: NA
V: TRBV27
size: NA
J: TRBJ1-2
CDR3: CASSLFPGTGHYGYTF
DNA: TGTGCCAGCAGTTTATTCCCCGGGACCGGCCACTATGGCTACACCTTC

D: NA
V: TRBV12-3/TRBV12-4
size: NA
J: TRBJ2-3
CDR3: CASSAQGRDTQYF
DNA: TGTGCCAGCAGTGCCCAGGGGAGGGATACGCAGTATTTT

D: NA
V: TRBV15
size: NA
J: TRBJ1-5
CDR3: CATSRGQAPNQPQHF
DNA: TGTGCCACCAGCAGAGGACAGGCCCCCAATCAGCCCCAGCATTTT

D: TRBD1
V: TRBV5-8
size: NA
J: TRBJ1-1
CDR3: CASSFRGGAPNTEAFF
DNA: TGTGCCAGCAGCTTCAGGGGGGGGGCCCCGAACACTGAAGCTTTCTTT

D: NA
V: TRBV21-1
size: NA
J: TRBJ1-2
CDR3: CASRGFGYGYTF
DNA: TGTGCCAGCCGGGGATTTGGTTATGGCTACACCTTC

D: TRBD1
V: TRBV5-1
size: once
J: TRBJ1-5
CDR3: CASSLGDRDHQPQHF
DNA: TGCGCCAGCAGCTTGGGCGACAGGGACCATCAGCCCCAGCATTTT

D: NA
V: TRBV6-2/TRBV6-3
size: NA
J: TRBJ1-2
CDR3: CASSYPKDGFYGYTF
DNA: TGTGCCAGCAGTTACCCCAAGGACGGTTTCTATGGCTACACCTTC

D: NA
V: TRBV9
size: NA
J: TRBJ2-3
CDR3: CASSVVGADTQYF
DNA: TGTGCCAGCAGCGTAGTCGGTGCAGATACGCAGTATTTT

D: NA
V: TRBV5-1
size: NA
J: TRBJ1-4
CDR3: CASSGASEKLFF
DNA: TGCGCCAGCTCAGGGGCGAGTGAAAAACTGTTTTTT

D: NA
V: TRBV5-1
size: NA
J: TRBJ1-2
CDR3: CASSLAIVANYGYTF
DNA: TGCGCCAGCAGCTTGGCCATCGTAGCTAACTATGGCTACACCTTC

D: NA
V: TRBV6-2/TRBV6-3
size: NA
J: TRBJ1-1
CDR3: CASSYSPGQNTEAFF
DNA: TGTGCCAGCAGTTACTCGCCGGGACAGAACACTGAAGCTTTCTTT

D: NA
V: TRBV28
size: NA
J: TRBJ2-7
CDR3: CASSSPAEQYF
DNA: TGTGCCAGCAGTTCGCCAGCGGAGCAGTACTTC

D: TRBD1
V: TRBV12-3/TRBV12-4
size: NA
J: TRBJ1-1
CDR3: CASSFSGGTEAFF
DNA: TGTGCCAGCAGTTTTTCAGGGGGCACTGAAGCTTTCTTT

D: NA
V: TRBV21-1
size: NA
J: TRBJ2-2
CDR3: CASSSLRGPGELFF
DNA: TGTGCCAGCAGCAGTCTTCGTGGGCCTGGGGAGCTGTTTTTT

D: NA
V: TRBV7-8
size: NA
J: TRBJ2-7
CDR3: CASSLGGGGEQYF
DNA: TGTGCCAGCAGCTTAGGGGGCGGTGGGGAGCAGTACTTC

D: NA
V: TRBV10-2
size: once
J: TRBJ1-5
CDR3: CASGKGVDQPQHF
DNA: TGCGCCAGCGGAAAGGGAGTGGATCAGCCCCAGCATTTT

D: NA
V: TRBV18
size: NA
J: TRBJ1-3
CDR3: CASSPHSPEPGTTIYF
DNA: TGTGCCAGCTCACCACACAGTCCCGAGCCTGGGACCACCATATATTTT

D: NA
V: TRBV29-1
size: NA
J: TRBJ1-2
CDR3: CSVEGGGTF
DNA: TGCAGCGTTGAGGGAGGGGGCACCTTC

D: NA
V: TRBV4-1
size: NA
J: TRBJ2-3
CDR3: CASSQATSTDTQYF
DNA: TGCGCCAGCAGCCAAGCGACTAGCACAGATACGCAGTATTTT

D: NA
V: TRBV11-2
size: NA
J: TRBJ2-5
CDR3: CASSLESGPDQYF
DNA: TGTGCCAGCAGCTTAGAATCCGGACCGGACCAGTACTTC

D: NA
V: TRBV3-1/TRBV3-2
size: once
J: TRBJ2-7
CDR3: CASSQEGLRGYEQYF
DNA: TGTGCCAGCAGCCAAGAGGGGCTAAGGGGCTACGAGCAGTACTTC

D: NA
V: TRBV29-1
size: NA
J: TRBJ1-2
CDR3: CSIRPGGAKRGYTF
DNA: TGCAGCATTCGTCCGGGGGGCGCAAAACGCGGCTACACCTTC

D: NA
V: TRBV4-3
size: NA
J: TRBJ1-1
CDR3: CANSHGRTEAFF
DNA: TGCGCCAACAGCCATGGCCGCACTGAAGCTTTCTTT

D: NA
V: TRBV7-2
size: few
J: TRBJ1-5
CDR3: CASSLAARKGPQHF
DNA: TGTGCCAGCAGCTTAGCCGCGAGAAAGGGGCCCCAGCATTTT

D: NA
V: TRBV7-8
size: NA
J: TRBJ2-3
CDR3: CASSLNFADTQYF
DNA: TGTGCCAGCAGCTTAAACTTTGCAGATACGCAGTATTTT

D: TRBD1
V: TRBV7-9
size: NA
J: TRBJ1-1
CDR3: CASSFRTGMNTEAFF
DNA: TGTGCCAGCAGCTTCCGGACAGGGATGAACACTGAAGCTTTCTTT

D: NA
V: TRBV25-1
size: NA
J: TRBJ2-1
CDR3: CASSSGLASYNEQFF
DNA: TGTGCCAGCAGTAGTGGGCTAGCTAGCTACAATGAGCAGTTCTTC

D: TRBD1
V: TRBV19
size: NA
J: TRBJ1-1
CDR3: CASSIQGAIMNTEAFF
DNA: TGTGCCAGTAGTATCCAGGGGGCTATCATGAACACTGAAGCTTTCTTT

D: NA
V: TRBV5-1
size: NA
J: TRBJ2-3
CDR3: CASSPTDTQYF
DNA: TGCGCCAGCAGCCCCACAGATACGCAGTATTTT

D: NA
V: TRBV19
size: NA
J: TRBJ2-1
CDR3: CASSMSGVAGNEQFF
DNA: TGTGCCAGTAGTATGTCGGGAGTAGCAGGCAATGAGCAGTTCTTC